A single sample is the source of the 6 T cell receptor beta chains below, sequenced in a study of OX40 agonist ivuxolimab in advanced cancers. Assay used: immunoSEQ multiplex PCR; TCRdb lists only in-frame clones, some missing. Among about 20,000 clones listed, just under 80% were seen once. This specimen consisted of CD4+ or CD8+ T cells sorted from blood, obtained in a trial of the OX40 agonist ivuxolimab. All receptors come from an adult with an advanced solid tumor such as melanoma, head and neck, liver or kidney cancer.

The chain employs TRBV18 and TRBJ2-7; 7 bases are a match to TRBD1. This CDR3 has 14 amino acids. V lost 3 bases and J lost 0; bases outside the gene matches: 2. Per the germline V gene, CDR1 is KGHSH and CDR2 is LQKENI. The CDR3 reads CASSPGTDSYEQYF. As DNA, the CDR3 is TGTGCCAGCTCACCGGGGACAGACTCCTACGAGCAGTACTTC.

Here the CDR3 reads CASSYGTGEVYEQYF. DNA for the CDR3: TGTGCCAGCAGTTATGGGACAGGGGAAGTCTACGAGCAGTACTTC. This chain uses TRBV27 with TRBJ2-7; 10 bases agree with TRBD1. Trimming took 4 bases from V and 3 from J; bases not matched to a gene: 6. The CDR3 extends over 15 amino acids. Germline assignment: CDR1 MNHEY and CDR2 SMNVEV (reference sequence).

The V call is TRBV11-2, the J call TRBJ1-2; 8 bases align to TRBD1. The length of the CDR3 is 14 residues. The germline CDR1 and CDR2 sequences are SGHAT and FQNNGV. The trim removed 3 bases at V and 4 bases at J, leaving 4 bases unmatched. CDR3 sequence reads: CASSLDRDGYGYTF. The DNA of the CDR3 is TGTGCCAGCAGCTTGGACAGGGACGGCTATGGCTACACCTTC.

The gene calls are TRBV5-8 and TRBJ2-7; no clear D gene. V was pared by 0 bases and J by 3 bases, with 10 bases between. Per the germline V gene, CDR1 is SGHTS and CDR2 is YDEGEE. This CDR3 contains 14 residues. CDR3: CASSLEHQYYEQYF. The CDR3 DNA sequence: TGTGCCAGCAGCTTGGAACATCAGTACTACGAGCAGTACTTC.

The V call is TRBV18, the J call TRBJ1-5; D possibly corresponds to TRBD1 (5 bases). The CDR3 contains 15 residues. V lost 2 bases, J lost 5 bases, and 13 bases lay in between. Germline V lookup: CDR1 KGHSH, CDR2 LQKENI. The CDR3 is CASSPRWRGDQPQHF. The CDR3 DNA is TGTGCCAGCTCACCAAGGTGGAGAGGGGATCAGCCCCAGCATTTT.

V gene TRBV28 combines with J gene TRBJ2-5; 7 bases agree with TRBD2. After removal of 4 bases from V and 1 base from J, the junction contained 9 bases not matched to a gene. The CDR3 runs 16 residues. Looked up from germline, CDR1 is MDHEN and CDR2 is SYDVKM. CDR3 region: CASSSLGASGQETQYF. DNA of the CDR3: TGTGCCAGCAGTTCACTAGGGGCTAGCGGCCAAGAGACCCAGTACTTC.